The clone carrying this T cell receptor beta chain has a single count. Profiling relied on immunoSEQ multiplex PCR, and the TCRdb table lists in-frame clones only, not all of them. The sample shows approximately 180,000 clones, roughly 85% of them seen only once. This record belongs to a study of blood T cell repertoires in COVID-19. Study in general: Donors in the United States, Italy and Spain gave samples during acute or convalescent COVID-19.

The CDR3 length is 14 residues. CDR1 and CDR2 (germline): SGHNT, YYREEE (reference sequence). The V and J ends lost 2 bases and 3 bases respectively, with 12 bases between them. This TCR came from a human donor with active or convalescent COVID-19. The donor label of this sample is uncertain. V and J are TRBV5-4 and TRBJ2-7; D unclear. Material: peripheral blood. The CDR3 coding sequence is TGTGCCAGCAGCTTCCGGAGCGCCTACTACGAGCAGTACTTC. It codes for CASSFRSAYYEQYF.